Below, 25 T cell receptor beta chains from the same sample are listed, as sequenced in a study of T cells in Graves' hyperthyroidism and ophthalmopathy. The source material, RNA transcripts, was used to amplify TCR beta CDR3 regions. First-round RT-PCR with HTBI primers amplified the TCR CDR3 region. TCRdb redid the calling of the multiplex PCR reads with MiXCR, one entry per CDR3 protein. This table holds about 420,000 distinct CDR3 sequences, approximately 14% found once. Source material: blood. The receptors here all came from a woman aged 18-29 years with Graves' hyperthyroidism.

The table lists this clonotype with many counts. The V gene is TRBV12-3 or TRBV12-4, the J gene TRBJ1-1, with D tentatively TRBD1 (5 bases). The germline V and J ends were trimmed by 4 bases and 5 bases, with 11 bases remaining between them. This CDR3 has 13 residues. This CDR3 reads CASSWQGKTEAFF. CDR3 DNA sequence: TGTGCCAGCAGTTGGCAGGGAAAGACTGAAGCTTTCTTT.

The chain has TRBV12-3 or TRBV12-4 and TRBJ1-4, with TRBD1 matching over 9 bases. This CDR3 contains 12 residues. Here the CDR3 DNA reads TGTGCGGACAGGGGAGCCGGTGAAAAACTGTTTTTT. Encoded protein: CADRGAGEKLFF.

With respect to this clonotype: One base away lies a much larger clone, so this may be a sequencing read error. The rearrangement uses TRBV27 and TRBJ2-1, with 10 bases matching TRBD2. Germline CDR1 reads MNHEY; CDR2 reads SMNVEV (reference sequence). CDR3 size: 17 residues. Trimming at V came to 7 bases and at J to 10 bases, leaving 19 bases not matched to a gene. The CDR3 region is CASKPWLAGVGGSEQFF. The CDR3 DNA is TGTGCCAGCAAGCCGTGGCTAGCGGGAGTAGGGGGGTCCGAGCAGTTCTTC.

At least ten counts were recorded for this clonotype. The chain links TRBV2 to TRBJ2-1; a weak D match, TRBD2 (7 bases). The V and J ends lost 4 bases and 10 bases respectively, with 14 bases between them. This CDR3 spans 13 amino acids. The germline CDR1 and CDR2 sequences are SNHLY and FYNNEI. Here the CDR3 DNA reads TGTGCCAGCAGTGCCAGGGGAGCGGGGGAGCAGTTCTTC. It specifies CASSARGAGEQFF. The variable domain in full, with the rest retrieved from reference TRBV2 and TRBJ2-1, is EPEVTQTPSHQVTQMGQEVILRCVPISNHLYFYWYRQILGQKVEFLVSFYNNEISEKSEIFDDQFSVERPDGSNFTLKIRSTKLEDSAMYFCASSARGAGEQFFGPGTRLTVL.

This clonotype was observed at least ten times. The chain recombines TRBV6-1 with TRBJ2-5; 8 bases match TRBD1. V was clipped by 4 bases and J by 2 bases; unmatched bases: 6. This CDR3 region has 15 residues. From germline, CDR1 is MNHNS and CDR2 SASEGT. The CDR3 loop is CASSGTGRRQETQYF. In DNA form, the CDR3 reads TGTGCCAGCAGTGGGACAGGGCGAAGGCAAGAGACCCAGTACTTC.

In regard to this clonotype: An end of the junction does not agree with germline; a read error may underlie this. The chain is built from TRBV20-1 and TRBJ1-6; D call uncertain. Germline CDR1 and CDR2: DFQATT and SNEGSKA (reference sequence). The CDR3 has 15 amino acids. CDR3 loop: CIASPRTYPGSPLHF. DNA for the CDR3: TGCATTGCTAGTCCCCGAACATACCCGGGTTCACCCCTCCACTTT.

The sample holds many counts of this clonotype. For the CDR3, the DNA is TGCGCCAGCAGCCAAGAGATTGGGGAGCTGGGTCCCCAGCATTTT. Its translation is CASSQEIGELGPQHF. The chain recombines TRBV4-1 with TRBJ1-5, with D hard to call. The germline V gene encodes CDR1 MGHRA and CDR2 YSYEKL. The CDR3 consists of 15 residues. The ends were cut back, 0 bases at V and 10 bases at J, with 16 bases in the middle.

The V and J genes are TRBV12-3 or TRBV12-4 and TRBJ2-7, with 9 positions matching TRBD2. The CDR3 has 16 residues. The trim removed 3 bases at V and 2 bases at J, leaving 8 bases unmatched. CDR3 DNA sequence: TGTGCCAGCAGTTTTATTAGCGGGGGAAGAACCTACGAGCAGTACTTC. As protein: CASSFISGGRTYEQYF.

The gene calls are TRBV19 and TRBJ1-2; D possibly corresponds to TRBD1 (6 bases). Trimming took 3 bases from V and 6 from J, leaving 14 bases between them. This CDR3 is built from 14 residues. Germline assignment: CDR1 LNHDA and CDR2 SQIVND (reference sequence). The CDR3 nucleotides are TGTGCCAGTAGTATTTGGGCAGGGGCAAATGGCTACACCTTC. Encoded protein: CASSIWAGANGYTF.

This clonotype has more than one count but fewer than ten. The V call is TRBV3-1, the J call TRBJ2-7; a weak D match, TRBD2 (6 bases). Between the trimmed V and J ends, which lost 3 bases and 0 bases, there was a span of 12 bases. The CDR3 is 15 residues long. Germline V gene sequence: CDR1 LGHDT, CDR2 YNNKEL (reference sequence). The CDR3 loop reads CASSQGLQISYEQYF. The CDR3 region has the DNA TGTGCCAGCAGCCAGGGACTTCAAATCTCCTACGAGCAGTACTTC.

In its sample, this clonotype was seen many times. This chain links TRBV9 with TRBJ2-5; 8 bases align to TRBD2. Germline CDR1 and CDR2: SGDLS and YYNGEE. The CDR3 runs to 13 residues. Losses at the gene ends were 4 bases for V and 9 bases for J; bases not matched to a gene: 8. This CDR3 is CASSPLTSDAQYF. In nucleotides, the CDR3 is TGTGCCAGCAGCCCACTGACTAGCGATGCCCAGTACTTC.

This clonotype was observed a few times. This chain connects TRBV6-1 to TRBJ1-5, with D possibly TRBD1 on 6 matching bases. Germline CDR1 reads MNHNS; CDR2 reads SASEGT. Trimming removed 3 bases at V and 3 bases at J, with 9 bases between. The CDR3 consists of 14 residues. The CDR3 sequence is CASSDWGHNQPQHF. In nucleotides, the CDR3 is TGTGCCAGCAGTGATTGGGGACACAATCAGCCCCAGCATTTT.

Ten or more counts support this clonotype. The gene calls are TRBV2 and TRBJ1-5; D gene unclear. In germline, CDR1 is SNHLY, CDR2 FYNNEI. CDR3 length equals 13 residues. V lost 4 bases and J 3 bases, leaving 7 bases between the germline ends. The CDR3 is CASSGQHNQPQHF. DNA of the CDR3: TGTGCCAGCAGTGGTCAGCACAATCAGCCCCAGCATTTT.

The J gene is TRBJ1-3, the V gene TRBV6-5, with D maybe TRBD1 (5 bases). This CDR3 region has 15 residues. CDR1 is MNHEY, CDR2 SVGAGI, per germline. V was pared by 5 bases and J by 0 bases, with 11 bases between. The CDR3 here is CASSTRQSSGNTIYF. The CDR3 bases are TGTGCCAGCAGTACCCGACAGAGCTCTGGAAACACCATATATTTT.

This clonotype was recorded many times. V is TRBV11-2 and J is TRBJ1-5; weak D call: TRBD1 (5 bases). V was shortened by 1 base and J by 1 base, with 8 bases between the two germline ends. The CDR3 has 15 amino acids. The V gene's germline CDR1 is SGHAT and CDR2 FQNNGV. The CDR3 sequence: CASSLGGKSNQPQHF. CDR3 in DNA: TGTGCCAGCAGCTTAGGGGGGAAGAGCAATCAGCCCCAGCATTTT.

There are many counts of this clonotype. The V gene is TRBV5-1, the J gene TRBJ1-1, with TRBD1 matching over 9 bases. V shed 7 bases, J shed 3 bases, and the junction held 10 bases outside the gene matches. The germline V gene has CDR1 SGHRS and CDR2 YFSETQ. The CDR3 covers 15 residues. This chain's CDR3 is CASVTGGGSDTEAFF. Here the CDR3 DNA reads TGCGCCAGCGTTACAGGGGGCGGATCGGACACTGAAGCTTTCTTT.

This clonotype was detected many times. This chain connects TRBV24-1 to TRBJ2-3; a weak D match, TRBD2 (6 bases). The V end was cut by 2 bases, the J end by 6 bases, with 20 bases between. Germline V gene sequence: CDR1 KGHDR, CDR2 SFDVKD. This CDR3 contains 17 residues. CDR3 amino acids: CATSDSGTRDGEDTQYF. CDR3 sequence (DNA): TGTGCCACCAGTGATTCCGGGACTCGAGATGGTGAGGATACGCAGTATTTT.

This clonotype was found many times. V gene TRBV5-1 combines with J gene TRBJ2-1; TRBD2 matches 11 bases. J was trimmed by 9 bases and V by 6 bases; bases with no gene match: 11. The CDR3 has 15 residues. The germline gives CDR1 SGHRS, CDR2 YFSETQ. Here the CDR3 reads CASTELAGVFGEQFF. The CDR3 coding sequence is TGCGCCAGCACCGAACTAGCGGGAGTTTTCGGTGAGCAGTTCTTC.

This clonotype was detected ten times or more. The chain links TRBV20-1 to TRBJ1-5, with D perhaps TRBD1 (6 bases). This CDR3 contains 14 residues. The V end lost 3 bases, the J end lost 2 bases, and 11 bases lay between the germline ends. CDR1 and CDR2 from the germline V gene are DFQATT and SNEGSKA (reference sequence). Here the CDR3 DNA reads TGCAGTGCTAGTCAGGGGATTGGCAATCAGCCCCAGCATTTT. Protein product: CSASQGIGNQPQHF.

This clonotype was detected only once. The chain has TRBV4-1 and TRBJ1-1; 7 bases map to TRBD1. V shed 4 bases, J shed 1 base, and the junction held 12 bases outside the gene matches. Germline V gives CDR1 MGHRA, CDR2 YSYEKL. The CDR3 is 17 residues long. CDR3 amino acids: CASSPYSRTGRNTEAFF. The CDR3 DNA reads as TGCGCCAGCAGCCCCTACTCACGGACAGGCAGGAACACTGAAGCTTTCTTT.

This clonotype was counted a few times. The chain links TRBV6-1 to TRBJ1-1; TRBD1 matches 7 bases. Germline CDR1 and CDR2: MNHNS and SASEGT. CDR3 size: 13 residues. J lost 6 bases, V lost 5 bases, and 6 bases had no gene match. CDR3 DNA: TGTGCCAGCAGTAAGACAGGGCATGCTGAAGCTTTCTTT. This translates into CASSKTGHAEAFF.

In its sample, this clonotype was seen once. CDR3 in DNA: TGCGCCAGCAGCTCATATTTGACAGGGGATAGCGAGCAGTACTTC. Translated: CASSSYLTGDSEQYF. The chain recombines TRBV5-1 with TRBJ2-7; 8 bases are a match to TRBD1. From germline, CDR1 is SGHRS and CDR2 YFSETQ. This CDR3 is 15 amino acids long. With 3 bases clipped from V and 6 bases from J, the junction kept 11 bases outside the gene matches.

CDR3 sequence reads: CASSPGQKLMAFF. CDR3 nucleotide sequence: TGTGCCAGTTCTCCAGGGCAGAAACTGATGGCTTTCTTT. The rearrangement uses TRBV19 and TRBJ1-1, with D perhaps matching TRBD1 (5 bases). This CDR3 spans 13 amino acids. CDR1 is LNHDA, CDR2 SQIVND, per germline (reference sequence). Trimming removed 8 bases at V and 11 bases at J, with 21 bases between.

The chain is built from TRBV9 and TRBJ2-3, with 10 bases matching TRBD2. The CDR3 is made up of 16 amino acids. The junction had 5 bases not matched to a gene; V was cut back by 0 bases and J by 4 bases. Germline V gives CDR1 SGDLS, CDR2 YYNGEE. CDR3 coding DNA: TGTGCCAGCAGCGTAGTAGGGCTAGCGGGAGCAGATACGCAGTATTTT. Its protein product is CASSVVGLAGADTQYF.

There are many counts of this clonotype. J is TRBJ1-2 and V is TRBV5-5; TRBD1 is a possible D gene (6 bases). This CDR3 contains 17 residues. Germline CDR1 reads SGHKS; CDR2 reads YYEKEE (reference sequence). Trimming removed 2 bases at V and 6 bases at J, with 23 bases between. DNA of the CDR3: TGTGCCAGCAGCTTAGGTCCGGAAACCAGGGGACCTCATGGCTACACCTTC. Protein sequence: CASSLGPETRGPHGYTF.